The 17 T cell receptor beta chains below all came from one sample that was sequenced in a study of identical twins. TCRdb independently ran MiXCR on the 5' RACE reads; one entry per CDR3 protein. This sample carries 1.5 million to 2 million distinct CDR3 sequences, 32% of them seen once, and the ten largest clones take under 0.35%. The sample was cord blood. The source of these receptors is a newborn girl in good health.

In its sample, this clonotype was seen a few times. This chain links TRBV6-1 with TRBJ1-6; D ambiguous. Germline loops: CDR1 MNHNS, CDR2 SASEGT. Trimming shortened V by 6 bases and J by 0 bases, and 9 bases separated the two germline ends. The CDR3 has 15 amino acids. CDR3 protein: CASRVKSSYNSPLHF. CDR3 coding DNA: TGTGCCAGCAGAGTGAAGAGCTCCTATAATTCACCCCTCCACTTT.

There are a few counts of this clonotype. This chain joins TRBV10-3 and TRBJ1-2; D may be TRBD1 (5 bases). The CDR3 runs 13 residues. Deletions cut 4 bases from V and 2 bases from J, with 8 bases between. Germline V gives CDR1 ENHRY, CDR2 SYGVKD. This CDR3 reads CAISGEGNYGYTF. The CDR3 DNA sequence: TGTGCCATCAGTGGGGAGGGGAACTATGGCTACACCTTC.

The gene calls are TRBV7-2 and TRBJ2-3, with a possible D match to TRBD2 (6 bases). V was clipped by 5 bases and J by 4 bases, with 16 bases between them. The CDR3 is 15 residues long. Germline V CDR1 and CDR2: SGHTA, FQGNSA. CDR3 sequence (DNA): TGTGCCAGCAGCGTCCGGGACTTCGCCCCAGATACGCAGTATTTT. It is translated as CASSVRDFAPDTQYF. The variable domain in full, completed from reference TRBV7-2 and TRBJ2-3, reads GAGVSQSPSNKVTEKGKDVELRCDPISGHTALYWYRQSLGQGLEFLIYFQGNSAPDKSGLPSDRFSAERTGGSVSTLTIQRTQQEDSAVYLCASSVRDFAPDTQYFGPGTRLTVL.

This CDR3 reads CASGSGGSQPQHF. The CDR3, as DNA: TGTGCTAGTGGTTCAGGGGGCAGTCAGCCCCAGCATTTT. This rearrangement joins TRBV12-5 to TRBJ1-5, with 8 positions matching TRBD1. The junction had 2 bases not matched to a gene; V was cut back by 4 bases and J by 6 bases. This CDR3 contains 13 residues. Germline CDR1 reads LGHNT; CDR2 reads FRNRAP. Using reference TRBV12-5 and TRBJ1-5 for the parts outside the CDR3, the full variable domain is DARVTQTPRHKVTEMGQEVTMRCQPILGHNTVFWYRQTMMQGLELLAYFRNRAPLDDSGMPKDRFSAEMPDATLATLKIQPSEPRDSAVYFCASGSGGSQPQHFGDGTRLSIL.

In this sample, this clonotype turned up many times. The rearrangement uses TRBV7-6 and TRBJ2-7; tentatively, D is TRBD1 or TRBD2 (6 bases each). This CDR3 spans 16 amino acids. V was cut by 7 bases and J by 3 bases, with 22 bases left in between. Germline V gives CDR1 SGHVS, CDR2 FNYEAQ. CDR3 sequence reads: CASTPRGQRIFYEQYF. The CDR3 nucleotides are TGTGCCAGCACCCCTCGGGGGCAGAGAATATTCTACGAGCAGTACTTC.

The chain combines TRBV28 with TRBJ2-7, with D maybe TRBD1 (6 bases). Trimming stripped 0 bases from V and 4 bases from J, with 19 bases between. There are 17 residues in the CDR3. Germline assignment: CDR1 MDHEN and CDR2 SYDVKM. In DNA form, the CDR3 reads TGTGCCAGCAGTTTATGGGGACCAACAGGGCTACTTTACGAGCAGTACTTC. Protein: CASSLWGPTGLLYEQYF.

This clonotype has just a few counts. J is TRBJ2-7 and V is TRBV28; 7 nucleotides match TRBD1. CDR1 is MDHEN and CDR2 is SYDVKM in the germline V gene. V lost 5 bases to trimming and J lost 0 bases; unmatched junction nucleotides: 7. The CDR3 covers 15 residues. Here the CDR3 reads CASSPPTGVSYEQYF. The CDR3, as DNA: TGTGCCAGCAGTCCTCCTACAGGGGTCTCCTACGAGCAGTACTTC.

J is TRBJ1-2 and V is TRBV19; weak D call: TRBD1 (6 bases). V gave up 5 bases and J gave up 2 bases, with 15 bases separating them. The CDR3 runs 15 residues. CDR1 and CDR2 from the germline V gene are LNHDA and SQIVND (reference sequence). For the CDR3, the DNA is TGTGCCAGTAGTTCTACAGGGCGAATCAACTATGGCTACACCTTC. This gives the protein CASSSTGRINYGYTF.

There are a few counts of this clonotype. This chain joins TRBV20-1 and TRBJ2-5; D is ambiguous. The V and J ends lost 0 bases and 3 bases respectively, with 8 bases between them. The CDR3 extends over 13 amino acids. The germline gives CDR1 DFQATT, CDR2 SNEGSKA (reference sequence). CDR3 in amino acids: CSARDMIKETQYF. CDR3 DNA sequence: TGCAGTGCTAGAGATATGATTAAAGAGACCCAGTACTTC.

On this clonotype: Since a much larger clone is just one base distant, this may be a read error. The genes are TRBV12-3 or TRBV12-4 and TRBJ2-3; D gene ambiguous. CDR3 length: 14 amino acids. CDR3 protein: CTTKTRKASDTQYF. The CDR3 DNA follows: TGTACCACCAAAACACGTAAGGCATCAGATACGCAGTATTTT.

The rearrangement joins TRBV20-1 to TRBJ1-2; D might be TRBD1 (5 bases). The germline V gene encodes CDR1 DFQATT and CDR2 SNEGSKA (reference sequence). The CDR3 runs 12 residues. Trimming removed 5 bases from V and 9 bases from J, with 16 bases in between. The CDR3 spells CSAGPGPWSYTF. The DNA of the CDR3 is TGCAGTGCTGGACCGGGACCGTGGAGCTACACCTTC.

This clonotype was counted once. This chain uses TRBV28 with TRBJ2-7, with 10 bases identical to TRBD2. The CDR3 has 16 residues. V trimming: 3 bases; J trimming: 7 bases; junction bases outside the gene matches: 12. Per germline, CDR1 MDHEN and CDR2 SYDVKM. This CDR3 is CASSFLLAGYKDEQYF. The DNA for the CDR3 is TGTGCCAGCAGTTTCCTACTAGCGGGGTATAAAGATGAGCAGTACTTC.

The chain joins TRBV7-2 to TRBJ2-4; 15 nucleotides match TRBD2. Germline V gene data show CDR1 as SGHTA and CDR2 as FQGNSA. After removal of 0 bases from V and 1 base from J, the junction contained 7 bases not matched to a gene. There are 20 residues in the CDR3. The CDR3 spells CASSLALRTSGRGAKNIQYF. The CDR3 region has the DNA TGTGCCAGCAGCTTAGCTCTAAGGACTAGCGGGAGGGGGGCCAAAAACATTCAGTACTTC.

This clonotype has ten or more counts. The rearrangement joins TRBV10-3 to TRBJ2-7; 7 bases are a match to TRBD2. This CDR3 has 13 amino acids. Germline V CDR1 and CDR2: ENHRY, SYGVKD. With V trimmed by 6 bases and J by 3 bases, 5 bases remained unmatched. DNA for the CDR3: TGTGCCATCAGCCCTAGCGGAGTCTACGAGCAGTACTTC. This encodes CAISPSGVYEQYF.

This chain uses TRBV7-2 with TRBJ2-3; D not certain. The V gene lost 1 base and the J gene lost 4 bases, with 9 bases spanning the gap. CDR1 is SGHTA, CDR2 FQGNSA, per germline. The CDR3 consists of 14 residues. The CDR3 loop is CASSLEVVADTQYF. CDR3 sequence (DNA): TGTGCCAGCAGCTTAGAGGTAGTGGCAGATACGCAGTATTTT.

Points on this clonotype: An end of the junction does not agree with germline; a read error may underlie this. The chain employs TRBV28 and TRBJ1-1, with TRBD1 matching 8 bases. The CDR3 runs 14 residues. Germline assignment: CDR1 MDHEN and CDR2 SYDVKM. The DNA for the CDR3 is TGTGCCAGCAGTGCACAACAGGGGGGCACTGAGGCTTTCTTT. Its protein is CASSAQQGGTEAFF.

This chain joins TRBV6-6 and TRBJ1-4; TRBD1 is a possible D gene (6 bases). Per germline, CDR1 MNHNY and CDR2 SVGAGI (reference sequence). This CDR3 has 15 residues. V was cut by 6 bases and J by 2 bases, with 13 bases left in between. CDR3 in amino acids: CASRTTGNTNEKLFF. In nucleotides, the CDR3 is TGTGCCAGCAGGACCACAGGGAACACTAATGAAAAACTGTTTTTT.